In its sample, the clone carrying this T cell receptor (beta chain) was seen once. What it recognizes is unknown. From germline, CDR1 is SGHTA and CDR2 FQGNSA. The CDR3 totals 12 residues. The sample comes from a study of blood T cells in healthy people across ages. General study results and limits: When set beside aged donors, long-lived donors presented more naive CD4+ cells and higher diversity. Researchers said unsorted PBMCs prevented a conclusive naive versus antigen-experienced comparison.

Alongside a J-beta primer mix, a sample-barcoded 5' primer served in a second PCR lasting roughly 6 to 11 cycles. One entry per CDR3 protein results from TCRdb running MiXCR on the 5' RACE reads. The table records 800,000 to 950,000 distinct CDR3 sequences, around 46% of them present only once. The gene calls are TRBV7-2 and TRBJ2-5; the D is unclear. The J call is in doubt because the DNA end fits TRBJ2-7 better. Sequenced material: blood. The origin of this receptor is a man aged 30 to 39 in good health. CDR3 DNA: TGTGCCAGCAGCTTCGAATTCGGCGAGCAGTACTTC. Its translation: CASSFEFGEQYF.